These T cell receptor beta chains were read from a single sample in a study of blood T cell repertoires in COVID-19. Sequencing used immunoSEQ multiplex PCR; TCRdb keeps in-frame clones, though not all of them. In the table there are 200,000 to 250,000 clones, over 75% of which are singletons. Sequences were obtained from peripheral blood. The receptors come from a man aged 45-65 years with acute or convalescent COVID-19. CDR3s include the opening cysteine and the closing phenylalanine or tryptophan. D genes are given only for firm matches. Clone size is not always given. Where it is, it says once, few, many or a class for expanded clones.

v_call	j_call	clone_size	d_call	cdr3_nt	cdr3_aa
TRBV30	TRBJ1-6	.	.	TGTGCCTGGAGTGGACAGAGCTCCTATAATTCACCCCTCCACTTT	CAWSGQSSYNSPLHF
TRBV10-3	TRBJ1-2	.	.	TGTGCCATCAGGGGCGGGTATAGCTATGGCTACACCTTC	CAIRGGYSYGYTF
TRBV5-6	TRBJ1-3	.	.	TGTGCCAGCAGCTTCCAGGCCTCTGGAAACACCATATATTTT	CASSFQASGNTIYF
TRBV2	TRBJ1-5	.	.	TGTGCCAGCAGTGACTCGCGGGGCCCACCACATTTT	CASSDSRGPPHF
TRBV3-1/TRBV3-2	TRBJ2-7	few	.	TGTGCCAGCAGCCAAGGAGGGGGGGGACTCTCCTACGAGCAGTACTTC	CASSQGGGGLSYEQYF
TRBV6-1	TRBJ1-5	.	TRBD1	TGTGCCAGCAGTGAAGGTCTAGTAGGACAGGGCGGCAATCAGCCCCAGCATTTT	CASSEGLVGQGGNQPQHF
TRBV7-3	TRBJ2-5	.	.	TGTGCCAGCAGCCTCGAACGGCAAGAGACCCAGTACTTC	CASSLERQETQYF
TRBV7-9	TRBJ2-2	.	TRBD1	TGTGCCAGCAGCGGAGGCGGGACAGGGTTGGCCGGGGAGCTGTTTTTT	CASSGGGTGLAGELFF
TRBV20-1	TRBJ2-5	.	.	TGCAGTGCTAGTGCGCGGCAGCTACAAGAGACCCAGTACTTC	CSASARQLQETQYF
TRBV6-4	TRBJ2-1	.	.	TGTGCCAGCAGTCCCCTTGCGGGGTTAGCCTACAATGAGCAGTTCTTC	CASSPLAGLAYNEQFF
TRBV3-1/TRBV3-2	TRBJ2-1	.	TRBD2	TGTGCCAGCAGCCAGCGGGGGGGCAACTCGGATGAGCAGTTCTTC	CASSQRGGNSDEQFF
TRBV9	TRBJ1-2	.	.	TGTGCCAGCAGCTTCCGGGACACTTCTAACTATGGCTACACCTTC	CASSFRDTSNYGYTF
TRBV6-5	TRBJ1-3	.	.	TGTGCCAGCAGCCGGACAGATTCTGGAAACACCATATATTTT	CASSRTDSGNTIYF
TRBV6-5	TRBJ2-3	.	.	TGTGCCAGCAGTTCTACCCCCGGCGTGGGGAGCGATACGCAGTATTTT	CASSSTPGVGSDTQYF
TRBV6-2/TRBV6-3	TRBJ2-7	.	TRBD1	TGTGCCAGCAGTTATGGGACAGGGGGTAGGAACGAGCAGTACTTC	CASSYGTGGRNEQYF
TRBV9	TRBJ1-6	.	.	TGTGCCAGCAGCGTAGGTATCGGGATATCCTATAATTCACCCCTCCACTTT	CASSVGIGISYNSPLHF
TRBV4-1	TRBJ2-1	.	TRBD2	TGCGCCAGCAGCCCCTTAGCGGGGGGGCCGTATGAGCAGTTCTTC	CASSPLAGGPYEQFF
TRBV5-1	TRBJ2-7	.	.	TGCGCCAGCAGCTTGGAAGGGGCCGCCGAGCAGTACTTC	CASSLEGAAEQYF
TRBV21-1	TRBJ2-7	.	.	TGTGCCAGCAGGGAGGGAACAGTCCTCTACGAGCAGTACTTC	CASREGTVLYEQYF
TRBV7-9	TRBJ1-1	.	TRBD1	TGTGCCAGCAGCTTAACAGGGGAGGACACTGAAGCTTTCTTT	CASSLTGEDTEAFF
TRBV18	TRBJ1-5	.	.	TGTGCCAGCTCACCGGCGGGGACGAGCAATCAGCCCCAGCATTTT	CASSPAGTSNQPQHF
TRBV5-1	TRBJ1-6	.	.	TGCGCCAGCAGCCTGAACCTACAGGGCTCCACCAATTCACCCCTCCACTTT	CASSLNLQGSTNSPLHF
TRBV5-1	TRBJ1-2	.	TRBD1	TGCGCCAGCAGCTTCCTATTGCGGACAGGGCCCGATGGCTACACCTTC	CASSFLLRTGPDGYTF
TRBV6-6	TRBJ1-1	once	TRBD1	TGTGCCAGCAGTCCTGGGACAGGGGAAGCTTTCTTT	CASSPGTGEAFF
TRBV7-8	TRBJ2-7	.	TRBD2	TGTGCCAGCAGCAGAGGGACTAGCGGGGGTACGGGCCAGCAGTACTTC	CASSRGTSGGTGQQYF
TRBV19	TRBJ1-2	.	.	TGTGCCAGTAGTATAGGCGAACGAGGGAGAGGCTATGGCTACACCTTC	CASSIGERGRGYGYTF
TRBV25-1	TRBJ1-2	.	TRBD1	TGTGCCAGCAGTGAATGGGGACAGGGAGTAGGGTATGGCTACACCTTC	CASSEWGQGVGYGYTF
TRBV29-1	TRBJ2-3	.	TRBD1	TGCAGCGCCCCCCGACAGGGGGGAGATACGCAGTATTTT	CSAPRQGGDTQYF
TRBV5-3	TRBJ1-6	.	TRBD1	TGTGCCATCAACCCGGGACAGGGGGATTCACCCCTCCACTTT	CAINPGQGDSPLHF
TRBV6-5	TRBJ1-5	.	.	TGTGCCAGCGCCGGGGGGTACAATCAGCCCCAGCATTTT	CASAGGYNQPQHF
TRBV4-1	TRBJ1-2	few	.	TGCGCCAGCAGCCAAGAACAAGGGGGGGACTATGGCTACACCTTC	CASSQEQGGDYGYTF
TRBV6-2/TRBV6-3	TRBJ2-7	.	.	TGTGCCAGCAGTTCAGTTCGCGAGCAGTACTTC	CASSSVREQYF
TRBV6-5	TRBJ2-7	.	TRBD1	TGTGCCAGCAGTTACGACAGGGGGCACGACGAGCAGTACTTC	CASSYDRGHDEQYF
TRBV5-5	TRBJ2-5	.	TRBD1	TGTGCCAGCAGCTATCCAGGAAGGGACAGGGTAGAGACCCAGTACTTC	CASSYPGRDRVETQYF
TRBV2	TRBJ1-1	.	TRBD1	TGTGCCAGCTCGGGAAGGACAGGGGTGAACACTGAAGCTTTCTTT	CASSGRTGVNTEAFF
TRBV11-2	TRBJ2-3	.	.	TGTGCCAGCAGCTTACGGAGCCGGATAGCGATCACAGATACGCAGTATTTT	CASSLRSRIAITDTQYF
TRBV5-1	TRBJ2-1	.	TRBD2	TGCGCCAGCAGTGCTAGCGGGGTTAACAATGAGCAGTTCTTC	CASSASGVNNEQFF
TRBV19	TRBJ2-7	.	TRBD2	TGTGCCAGTAGTACCATAGCGGGCTCTAACTACGAGCAGTACTTC	CASSTIAGSNYEQYF
TRBV7-9	TRBJ1-1	.	.	TGTGCCAGCAGCTTATATACAGCTAAGAACACTGAAGCTTTCTTT	CASSLYTAKNTEAFF
TRBV11-2	TRBJ1-3	.	.	TGTGCCAGCAGCTCAGATTCAATAGGGGCCATATATTTT	CASSSDSIGAIYF
TRBV6-5	TRBJ2-3	.	TRBD1	TGTGCCAGCATTCGGACAGGGTCCCAAGATACGCAGTATTTT	CASIRTGSQDTQYF
TRBV5-1	TRBJ2-3	.	TRBD1	TGCGCCAGCAGCTCCGGACAGGGCCCCACAGATACGCAGTATTTT	CASSSGQGPTDTQYF
TRBV6-1	TRBJ1-3	.	.	TGTGCCAGCAGTGACCTTAGGACAGCGTCTGGAAACACCATATATTTT	CASSDLRTASGNTIYF
TRBV7-2	TRBJ1-3	.	.	TGTGCCAGCGCCGAGTTCGATAGCTCTGGAAACACCATATATTTT	CASAEFDSSGNTIYF